This T cell receptor (beta chain) was recovered during a study of spatial heterogeneity in lung cancer. As for the study in general: The study observed each unique TCR and UMI combination more than ten times on average in raw reads. Broader study findings: More often at tumor resection than at routine follow-up, ubiquitous expanded tumor TCRs were detected in the blood.

Details on this clonotype: The antigen is not known.

TCRdb independently ran MiXCR on the 5' RACE reads; one entry per CDR3 protein. The sample records 75,000 or so distinct CDR3 sequences, around 7.8% being singletons. Germline loops: CDR1 MNHEY, CDR2 SVGEGT. With 5 bases removed from V and 7 bases from J, the gap between germline ends came to 17 bases. CDR3 length equals 14 residues. Time point given: sample taken at primary tumor resection. The authors sequenced whole RNA from tumor, nontumor lung or frozen PBMC without sorting. The receptor comes from a male donor with early-stage non-small cell lung cancer. The chain combines TRBV6-2 or TRBV6-3 with TRBJ1-1; no reliable D call. This specimen consisted of PBMCs, obtained at surgery. CDR3: CASSLLLRSGEAFF. The CDR3 bases are TGTGCCAGCAGTCTACTTTTGAGGTCTGGTGAAGCTTTCTTT.